Presented here are 27 T cell receptor beta chains from one specimen sequenced in a study of T cell responses to AZD1222 COVID-19 vaccine. TCRdb's table, derived via immunoSEQ multiplex PCR, lists solely in-frame clones and lacks some. The repertoire holds more than 150,000 clones, with more than 75% as singletons. The material sequenced was peripheral blood, taken 28 days after the second AZD1222 dose. Every receptor here comes from an adult who received the AZD1222 COVID-19 vaccine.

J is TRBJ1-1 and V is TRBV6-5; 7 nucleotides agree with TRBD1. V was pared by 6 bases and J by 0 bases, with 7 bases of the junction left unmatched. Per the germline V gene, CDR1 is MNHEY and CDR2 is SVGAGI. The CDR3 spans 15 residues. The CDR3 loop is CASRVDRAMNTEAFF. The DNA for the CDR3 is TGTGCCAGCAGGGTAGACAGGGCCATGAACACTGAAGCTTTCTTT.

The J gene is TRBJ2-7, the V gene TRBV5-1, with 12 bases lining up with TRBD1. This CDR3 region has 15 residues. Unmatched junction bases numbered 3, after V lost 0 bases and J lost 5 bases. Germline CDR1 SGHRS, CDR2 YFSETQ. The CDR3 region is CASSLAGTGGDEQYF. As DNA, the CDR3 is TGCGCCAGCAGCTTGGCCGGGACAGGGGGCGACGAGCAGTACTTC.

This clone has just one count. CDR3 region: CASYLYGYTF. CDR3 DNA sequence: TGTGCCAGCTATCTCTATGGCTACACCTTC. The chain uses TRBV28 and TRBJ1-2; no clear D gene. The germline V gene encodes CDR1 MDHEN and CDR2 SYDVKM. V dropped 8 bases and J dropped 4 bases, with 5 bases sitting between them. This CDR3 is 10 amino acids long.

The CDR3 nucleotides are TGTGCCACCAGCAGAGACAGGGGGCCTGGAAACACCATATATTTT. Translation: CATSRDRGPGNTIYF. The V and J genes are TRBV15 and TRBJ1-3, with TRBD1 matching 8 bases. The CDR3 is 15 residues long. Germline loops: CDR1 LNHNV, CDR2 YYDKDF (reference sequence). V gave up 0 bases and J gave up 2 bases; unmatched junction bases: 0.

The chain joins TRBV18 to TRBJ2-7; no reliable D call. The CDR3 is 14 amino acids. Trimming pared 0 bases from V and 4 bases from J, leaving 10 bases between. Germline V gene lookup returns CDR1 KGHSH and CDR2 LQKENI. Written as DNA, the CDR3 is TGTGCCAGCTCACCACCAGTCCAGAGGTACGAGCAGTACTTC. This codes for CASSPPVQRYEQYF.

The chain employs TRBV28 and TRBJ2-7; 7 nucleotides match TRBD2. V lost 6 bases, J lost 6 bases, and 11 bases stayed unmatched. The germline gives CDR1 MDHEN, CDR2 SYDVKM. This CDR3 is built from 14 residues. This CDR3 is CASRRLAAPLEQYF. The CDR3 region has the DNA TGTGCCAGCAGAAGGCTAGCGGCCCCTCTCGAGCAGTACTTC.

The rearrangement joins TRBV5-1 to TRBJ2-1; TRBD1 matches 7 bases. This CDR3 is built from 12 residues. CDR1 and CDR2 (germline): SGHRS, YFSETQ. The ends lost 3 bases at V and 7 bases at J; junction bases unmatched: 1. The DNA of the CDR3 is TGCGCCAGCAGCTCGACAGGGAATGAGCAGTTCTTC. Its protein is CASSSTGNEQFF.

This chain joins TRBV27 and TRBJ1-6; D is uncertain. Germline V CDR1 and CDR2: MNHEY, SMNVEV (reference sequence). V shed 8 bases and J shed 9 bases, with 17 bases lying between them. CDR3 size: 14 residues. CDR3 amino acids: CASQDGRLSSPLHF. In DNA form, the CDR3 reads TGTGCCAGCCAGGACGGAAGGTTGAGTTCACCCCTCCACTTT.

The rearrangement uses TRBV9 and TRBJ2-1, with TRBD1 identical over 8 bases. This CDR3 is 17 amino acids long. CDR1 and CDR2 from the germline V gene are SGDLS and YYNGEE. Trimming cost V 3 bases and J 4 bases; bases outside gene matches: 12. CDR3 protein: CASSARFQGATYNEQFF. For the CDR3, the DNA is TGTGCCAGCAGCGCCCGGTTTCAGGGGGCAACTTACAATGAGCAGTTCTTC.

The V call is TRBV6-1, the J call TRBJ2-5; TRBD1 agrees at 7 bases. J was trimmed by 6 bases and V by 6 bases; bases with no gene match: 10. The germline CDR1 and CDR2 sequences are MNHNS and SASEGT. The CDR3 runs to 14 residues. CDR3: CASSLGQSIQTQYF. The CDR3 nucleotides read TGTGCCAGCAGCCTGGGACAGAGCATTCAGACCCAGTACTTC.

This clone came up once. V usage is TRBV28 and J usage is TRBJ1-5; D perhaps matches TRBD1 (5 bases). The CDR3 contains 15 residues. Germline V gives CDR1 MDHEN, CDR2 SYDVKM. V lost 4 bases and J 6 bases, leaving 16 bases between the germline ends. CDR3 sequence reads: CASSSGSFGGQPQHF. CDR3 nucleotides: TGTGCCAGCAGTTCGGGCTCATTCGGGGGTCAGCCCCAGCATTTT.

V usage is TRBV5-1 and J usage is TRBJ2-5; TRBD2 agrees at 7 bases. V lost 5 bases, J lost 0 bases, and 4 bases stayed unmatched. The CDR3 runs 14 residues. CDR1 and CDR2 (germline): SGHRS, YFSETQ. CDR3 coding DNA: TGCGCCAGCAGTATGGGAGGGGACCAAGAGACCCAGTACTTC. Protein sequence: CASSMGGDQETQYF.

The chain uses TRBV6-1 and TRBJ2-7, with 8 positions matching TRBD2. This CDR3 is built from 17 residues. V was pared by 3 bases and J by 4 bases, with 14 bases of the junction left unmatched. CDR1 and CDR2 from the germline V gene are MNHNS and SASEGT. CDR3 protein: CASSDRGRAGAWYEQYF. CDR3 in DNA: TGTGCCAGCAGTGATAGAGGAAGAGCGGGAGCCTGGTACGAGCAGTACTTC.

This sequence joins TRBV7-2 and TRBJ1-5; TRBD1 might be the D (5 bases). The CDR3 contains 16 residues. Germline lookup yields CDR1 SGHTA and CDR2 FQGNSA. V gave up 2 bases and J gave up 0 bases, with 11 bases separating them. As DNA, the CDR3 is TGTGCCAGCAGCTTAACAGGCACCTATAGCAATCAGCCCCAGCATTTT. Its protein product is CASSLTGTYSNQPQHF.

This chain links TRBV11-2 with TRBJ2-3, with D possibly being TRBD2 (5 bases). Germline lookup yields CDR1 SGHAT and CDR2 FQNNGV. Deletions cut 5 bases from V and 2 bases from J, with 11 bases between. The CDR3 length is 14 residues. CDR3 DNA: TGTGCCAGCAGCGGTCAGCGGTACACAGATACGCAGTATTTT. Protein product: CASSGQRYTDTQYF.

This chain joins TRBV7-2 and TRBJ2-5; the D is unclear. This CDR3 region has 13 residues. Trimming left V 1 base short and J 1 base short, with 4 bases between. The V gene's germline CDR1 is SGHTA and CDR2 FQGNSA. CDR3 sequence (DNA): TGTGCCAGCAGCTTAGGCAGCCAAGAGACCCAGTACTTC. Its translation: CASSLGSQETQYF.

The J gene is TRBJ2-3, the V gene TRBV6-5; D gene uncertain. Trimming removed 2 bases from V and 4 bases from J, with 4 bases in between. Germline V gene lookup returns CDR1 MNHEY and CDR2 SVGAGI. There are 12 residues in the CDR3. The CDR3 protein is CASSYTPDTQYF. Here the CDR3 DNA reads TGTGCCAGCAGTTACACCCCAGATACGCAGTATTTT.

This clone showed up just once. The chain employs TRBV5-4 and TRBJ2-1; D is undetermined. CDR1 and CDR2 (germline): SGHNT, YYREEE (reference sequence). The CDR3 contains 12 residues. With 4 bases removed from V and 10 bases from J, the gap between germline ends came to 12 bases. The CDR3 protein is CASSAFTEEQFF. The CDR3 region has the DNA TGTGCCAGCAGCGCTTTTACCGAGGAGCAGTTCTTC.

The gene calls are TRBV5-1 and TRBJ1-3; D is uncertain. There are 13 residues in the CDR3. With 1 base removed from V and 1 base from J, the gap between germline ends came to 3 bases. Germline loops: CDR1 SGHRS, CDR2 YFSETQ. CDR3 in amino acids: CASSLFSGNTIYF. CDR3 DNA: TGCGCCAGCAGCTTGTTTTCTGGAAACACCATATATTTT.

This clone was seen only a few times. This rearrangement joins TRBV24-1 to TRBJ2-7; TRBD2 matches at 8 bases. The CDR3 runs to 14 residues. V was pared by 8 bases and J by 4 bases, with 9 bases of the junction left unmatched. Germline V gene data show CDR1 as KGHDR and CDR2 as SFDVKD. The CDR3 reads CATTASGPTYEQYF. The CDR3 DNA follows: TGTGCCACCACCGCTAGCGGGCCCACTTACGAGCAGTACTTC.

This clone was recorded only once. The chain links TRBV11-2 to TRBJ1-4, with no clear D. The CDR3 extends over 12 amino acids. Germline values: CDR1 SGHAT, CDR2 FQNNGV. V was pared by 1 base and J by 7 bases, with 4 bases between. The CDR3: CASSLATEKLFF. For the CDR3, the DNA is TGTGCCAGCAGCTTAGCAACTGAAAAACTGTTTTTT.

This clone was seen once. V is TRBV19 and J is TRBJ1-5, with D perhaps matching TRBD1 (5 bases). The CDR3 sequence is 13 residues long. Germline CDR1 LNHDA, CDR2 SQIVND (reference sequence). This chain's CDR3 is CASGGTGHQPQHF. In nucleotides, the CDR3 is TGTGCGAGTGGGGGTACAGGACATCAGCCCCAGCATTTT.

This chain uses TRBV28 with TRBJ2-7; 12 nucleotides agree with TRBD2. Germline V gene sequence: CDR1 MDHEN, CDR2 SYDVKM. After removal of 8 bases from V and 7 bases from J, the junction contained 12 bases not matched to a gene. This CDR3 spans 15 amino acids. The CDR3 nucleotides read TGTGCCAGCGGGCAGACGACTAGCGGGAGTTGGGAGCAGTACTTC. This codes for CASGQTTSGSWEQYF. The full variable domain, in which reference TRBV28 and TRBJ2-7 provide the parts outside the CDR3, is DVKVTQSSRYLVKRTGEKVFLECVQDMDHENMFWYRQDPGLGLRLIYFSYDVKMKEKGDIPEGYSVSREKKERFSLILESASTNQTSMYLCASGQTTSGSWEQYFGPGTRLTVT.

This clone is a singleton in its sample. The rearrangement links TRBV28 to TRBJ2-3; 8 bases line up with TRBD1. Trimming took 7 bases from V and 2 from J; bases not matched to a gene: 8. This CDR3 spans 15 amino acids. Germline CDR1 reads MDHEN; CDR2 reads SYDVKM. The CDR3 DNA reads as TGTGCCAGCATCCCGATGGACAGGGACACAGATACGCAGTATTTT. This codes for CASIPMDRDTDTQYF. Full variable domain (remainder filled in from reference TRBV28 and TRBJ2-3): DVKVTQSSRYLVKRTGEKVFLECVQDMDHENMFWYRQDPGLGLRLIYFSYDVKMKEKGDIPEGYSVSREKKERFSLILESASTNQTSMYLCASIPMDRDTDTQYFGPGTRLTVL.

V gene TRBV7-9 combines with J gene TRBJ2-3; D possibly corresponds to TRBD2 (6 bases). V gave up 1 base and J gave up 5 bases, with 16 bases separating them. The CDR3 contains 16 residues. Germline lookup yields CDR1 SEHNR and CDR2 FQNEAQ (reference sequence). The CDR3 nucleotides read TGTGCCAGCAGCTTAGGGGATCGAGCGGGTGGAGATACGCAGTATTTT. It encodes CASSLGDRAGGDTQYF. The whole variable domain, remainder taken from reference TRBV7-9 and TRBJ2-3, is DTGVSQNPRHKITKRGQNVTFRCDPISEHNRLYWYRQTLGQGPEFLTYFQNEAQLEKSRLLSDRFSAERPKGSFSTLEIQRTEQGDSAMYLCASSLGDRAGGDTQYFGPGTRLTVL.

In its sample, this clone was seen once. The V and J genes are TRBV7-8 and TRBJ1-6; perhaps TRBD1 as D (5 bases). CDR3 length equals 15 residues. The germline V and J ends were trimmed by 6 bases and 4 bases, with 13 bases remaining between them. The germline CDR1 and CDR2 sequences are SGHVS and FQNEAQ. CDR3 nucleotides: TGTGCCAGCAGACGGGACTCTAGATATAATTCACCCCTCCACTTT. Translated: CASRRDSRYNSPLHF.

The genes are TRBV28 and TRBJ2-3, with D perhaps matching TRBD1 (5 bases). The CDR3 runs 14 residues. The germline V gene has CDR1 MDHEN and CDR2 SYDVKM. V dropped 6 bases and J dropped 4 bases, with 14 bases sitting between them. CDR3 sequence: CASSPATVADTQYF. The CDR3 DNA follows: TGTGCCAGCAGCCCCGCGACAGTGGCAGATACGCAGTATTTT.